The rows below give T cell receptor beta chains drawn from one sample of a study of T-cell memory formation after mild COVID-19. One entry per CDR3 protein results from TCRdb running MiXCR on the 5' RACE reads. The data show just under 150,000 distinct CDR3 sequences, 15% to 20% seen once. Sequencing was done on a sample of PBMCs or a T cell subset sorted from them (not recorded which). The receptors come from an adult woman who had mild COVID-19 (a few samples of this study predate the infection). Cell type and time point are not known. CDR3s include the opening cysteine and the closing phenylalanine or tryptophan. A D gene is named only where the DNA matches it firmly. Clone size is not always given. Where it is, it says once, few, many or a class for expanded clones.

d_gene	abundance	j_gene	v_gene	CDR3aa	CDR3nt
TRBD2	NA	TRBJ2-1	TRBV7-2	CASSLRERLTYNEQFF	TGTGCCAGCAGCCTGCGGGAGAGGTTAACCTACAATGAGCAGTTCTTC
NA	NA	TRBJ1-2	TRBV4-3	CASSQVNYGYTF	TGCGCCAGCAGCCAAGTTAACTATGGCTACACCTTC
TRBD2	many	TRBJ2-3	TRBV9	CASSAQPGLAADTQYF	TGTGCCAGCAGCGCACAGCCGGGACTAGCGGCAGATACGCAGTATTTT
TRBD1	few	TRBJ1-4	TRBV7-9	CASSSATGSVFF	TGTGCCAGCAGCTCAGCGACAGGGTCGGTGTTTTTT
TRBD2	NA	TRBJ2-1	TRBV11-2	CASSFGGGHNEQFF	TGTGCCAGCAGCTTTGGGGGGGGTCACAATGAGCAGTTCTTC
NA	few	TRBJ1-1	TRBV12-3/TRBV12-4	CASSSWVGGPEAFF	TGTGCCAGCAGTTCCTGGGTCGGGGGGCCTGAAGCTTTCTTT
TRBD2	NA	TRBJ2-1	TRBV10-3	CAISGSSGISYNEQFF	TGTGCCATCAGTGGCTCTAGCGGGATCTCCTACAATGAGCAGTTCTTC
NA	NA	TRBJ2-7	TRBV12-3/TRBV12-4	CASRPARGSSYEQYF	TGTGCCAGCAGACCTGCCCGGGGGAGCTCCTACGAGCAGTACTTC
NA	few	TRBJ1-1	TRBV12-3/TRBV12-4	CASSFVRGLGTEAFF	TGTGCCAGCAGTTTCGTGCGGGGCTTGGGCACTGAAGCTTTCTTT
NA	few	TRBJ2-7	TRBV5-1	CASSELSYEQYF	TGCGCCAGCAGTGAACTTTCCTACGAGCAGTACTTC
NA	NA	TRBJ2-7	TRBV7-2	CASSFPQRGPGEQYF	TGTGCCAGCAGCTTTCCCCAGCGCGGCCCGGGGGAGCAGTACTTC
TRBD2	few	TRBJ2-3	TRBV5-4	CASSPGSGGTPGDTQYF	TGTGCCAGCAGCCCAGGTAGCGGGGGAACTCCTGGAGATACGCAGTATTTT
NA	NA	TRBJ2-1	TRBV15	CATSRDGVPGHEQFF	TGTGCCACCAGCAGAGATGGCGTCCCGGGTCATGAGCAGTTCTTC
NA	NA	TRBJ1-1	TRBV29-1	CSVDQTGLEAFF	TGCAGCGTCGACCAGACGGGCCTTGAAGCTTTCTTT
NA	NA	TRBJ2-1	TRBV24-1	CATSVRDEQFF	TGTGCCACCAGTGTGAGAGATGAGCAGTTCTTC
NA	few	TRBJ2-7	TRBV24-1	CATGGAGGFEQYF	TGTGCCACCGGAGGGGCAGGGGGTTTCGAGCAGTACTTC
NA	few	TRBJ2-5	TRBV2	CASSEAGPNTETQYF	TGTGCCAGCAGTGAGGCTGGCCCCAACACAGAGACCCAGTACTTC
NA	NA	TRBJ2-3	TRBV20-1	CSARSPVGIATQYF	TGCAGTGCTAGATCCCCCGTTGGCATAGCCACGCAGTATTTT
NA	many	TRBJ2-7	TRBV24-1	CATATGATAPWSEQYF	TGTGCCACCGCAACCGGAGCGACTGCACCCTGGTCCGAGCAGTACTTC
NA	NA	TRBJ1-2	TRBV7-2	CASSLAAFNYGYTF	TGTGCCAGCAGCTTAGCAGCGTTTAACTATGGCTACACCTTC
TRBD1	NA	TRBJ2-2	TRBV6-5	CASRQGAAAGELFF	TGTGCCAGCAGACAGGGGGCGGCAGCCGGGGAGCTGTTTTTT
NA	NA	TRBJ1-1	TRBV7-9	CASSLDGGNTEAFF	TGTGCCAGCAGCTTGGACGGTGGGAACACTGAAGCTTTCTTT
TRBD1	few	TRBJ2-7	TRBV5-1	CASSLASGTAYEQYF	TGCGCCAGCAGCTTGGCCTCCGGGACAGCGTACGAGCAGTACTTC
TRBD1	NA	TRBJ2-7	TRBV2	CASSEKGRAGGWEQYF	TGTGCCAGCAGTGAAAAGGGCAGGGCAGGGGGTTGGGAGCAGTACTTC
TRBD1	few	TRBJ2-3	TRBV5-4	CASKTGLDTQYF	TGTGCCAGCAAGACAGGGTTAGATACGCAGTATTTT
TRBD1	few	TRBJ2-5	TRBV12-3/TRBV12-4	CASRGQGAETQYF	TGTGCCAGCAGGGGACAGGGGGCAGAGACCCAGTACTTC
NA	few	TRBJ2-1	TRBV27	CASSPESPPYNEQFF	TGTGCCAGCAGCCCCGAGAGTCCCCCCTACAATGAGCAGTTCTTC
TRBD2	many	TRBJ2-1	TRBV9	CASSLGTFTPSGRAYNEQFF	TGTGCCAGCAGCCTTGGAACCTTCACTCCTAGCGGGAGAGCCTACAATGAGCAGTTCTTC
NA	few	TRBJ1-1	TRBV20-1	CSALGRNTEAFF	TGCAGTGCCCTCGGTCGGAACACTGAAGCTTTCTTT
TRBD1	few	TRBJ2-7	TRBV25-1	CASSGQGLAGEQYF	TGTGCCAGCAGTGGACAGGGCCTAGCAGGGGAGCAGTACTTC
NA	few	TRBJ2-5	TRBV29-1	CSVTTGAGETQYF	TGCAGCGTTACCACAGGGGCGGGGGAGACCCAGTACTTC
NA	NA	TRBJ2-2	TRBV5-1	CASSWAPGTTGELFF	TGCGCCAGCAGCTGGGCCCCAGGGACCACCGGGGAGCTGTTTTTT
TRBD1	NA	TRBJ1-4	TRBV6-6	CASSYGQGRPNEKLFF	TGTGCCAGCAGTTACGGACAGGGCCGCCCTAATGAAAAACTGTTTTTT
TRBD1	few	TRBJ1-5	TRBV6-1	CASSDAGTGGQPQHF	TGTGCCAGCAGTGACGCCGGGACAGGGGGCCAGCCCCAGCATTTT
TRBD1	NA	TRBJ1-2	TRBV7-3	CASSLTRTGLGYTF	TGTGCCAGCAGCTTAACGCGGACAGGGCTTGGCTACACCTTC
NA	few	TRBJ2-2	TRBV12-3/TRBV12-4	CASSLGGGTNTGELFF	TGTGCCAGCAGTTTAGGAGGCGGAACCAACACCGGGGAGCTGTTTTTT
TRBD1	NA	TRBJ1-2	TRBV5-6	CASTMGQGNYGYTF	TGTGCCAGCACCATGGGACAGGGGAACTATGGCTACACCTTC
TRBD1	NA	TRBJ1-2	TRBV27	CASSIDRVGVANYGYTF	TGTGCCAGCAGTATCGACAGGGTGGGTGTAGCCAACTATGGCTACACCTTC
NA	few	TRBJ2-7	TRBV12-3/TRBV12-4	CASSLYRGEQYF	TGTGCCAGCAGTTTATACAGAGGGGAGCAGTACTTC
NA	NA	TRBJ1-5	TRBV12-3/TRBV12-4	CASRQGLRQPQHF	TGTGCCAGCAGGCAGGGGCTTCGTCAGCCCCAGCATTTT
TRBD2	NA	TRBJ2-3	TRBV19	CASSIYGGVWLTSTDTQYF	TGTGCCAGTAGCATATACGGGGGGGTTTGGCTCACTAGCACAGATACGCAGTATTTT
NA	NA	TRBJ2-6	TRBV5-4	CASSFSGAGANVLTF	TGTGCCAGCAGCTTTTCAGGGGCTGGGGCCAACGTCCTGACTTTC
NA	few	TRBJ1-2	TRBV6-5	CASSPTPGTENNYGYTF	TGTGCCAGCAGTCCAACTCCCGGGACGGAGAATAACTATGGCTACACCTTC
NA	NA	TRBJ1-1	TRBV5-1	CASSTLGQGRTEAFF	TGCGCCAGCAGCACCCTGGGGCAGGGACGGACTGAAGCTTTCTTT
NA	NA	TRBJ2-4	TRBV11-2	CASSLLRESAKNIQYF	TGTGCCAGCAGCTTATTAAGAGAATCGGCCAAAAACATTCAGTACTTC
TRBD1	many	TRBJ2-5	TRBV5-1	CASSRDREETQYF	TGCGCCAGCAGCCGTGACAGGGAAGAGACCCAGTACTTC
NA	NA	TRBJ2-5	TRBV10-3	CAISAGGETQYF	TGTGCCATCAGTGCAGGAGGCGAGACCCAGTACTTC
TRBD1	NA	TRBJ2-5	TRBV12-3/TRBV12-4	CASRKGARLETQYF	TGTGCCAGCAGAAAGGGGGCTAGGTTAGAGACCCAGTACTTC
TRBD1	few	TRBJ1-5	TRBV24-1	CATGDRGRNQPQHF	TGTGCCACCGGGGACAGGGGGCGGAATCAGCCCCAGCATTTT
TRBD2	few	TRBJ2-1	TRBV20-1	CSARHPAGSYNEQFF	TGCAGTGCTAGGCATCCAGCGGGAAGTTACAATGAGCAGTTCTTC
NA	NA	TRBJ2-3	TRBV5-5	CASSSRSGYDTQYF	TGTGCCAGCAGCTCCAGGTCGGGGTACGATACGCAGTATTTT
TRBD2	few	TRBJ2-7	TRBV12-3/TRBV12-4	CASSLGGRTSEYF	TGTGCCAGCAGTTTAGGCGGAAGGACTAGCGAGTACTTC
NA	few	TRBJ2-7	TRBV28	CASIPLGTTREQYF	TGTGCCAGCATCCCGTTAGGCACCACGCGGGAGCAGTACTTC
NA	NA	TRBJ1-2	TRBV6-1	CASSFARRGHYGYTF	TGTGCCAGCAGTTTCGCCCGCCGGGGACACTATGGCTACACCTTC
TRBD2	few	TRBJ2-7	TRBV7-2	CASSFGREIYEQYF	TGTGCCAGCAGCTTTGGGCGGGAGATCTACGAGCAGTACTTC